This TCR beta chain was captured by sequencing in a study of blood T cell repertoires in COVID-19. The assay was immunoSEQ multiplex PCR, and TCRdb's table has in-frame clones only and misses some. Of around 150,000 clones in the sample, approximately 83% are singletons; the top ten hold 3% to 4%. The V gene's germline CDR1 is MDHEN and CDR2 SYDVKM. V gave up 7 bases and J gave up 1 base; unmatched junction bases: 5. This CDR3 spans 14 amino acids. The rearrangement joins TRBV28 to TRBJ2-7, with TRBD1 matching 9 bases. Sequences were obtained from peripheral blood. The receptor was derived from a man in his 70s with acute or convalescent COVID-19. CDR3 protein: CASTRQGGSYEQYF. In DNA, the CDR3 is TGTGCCAGCACCCGACAGGGGGGTTCCTACGAGCAGTACTTC.